This passage covers 27 T cell receptor beta chains from one sample sequenced in a study of OX40 agonist ivuxolimab in advanced cancers. Profiling relied on immunoSEQ multiplex PCR, and the TCRdb table lists in-frame clones only, not all of them. Of about 73,000 clones in the sample, about 86% were seen once. The specimen was CD4+ or CD8+ T cells sorted from blood, collected in a trial of the OX40 agonist ivuxolimab. These receptors were collected from an adult with an advanced solid tumor such as melanoma, head and neck, liver or kidney cancer.

The chain recombines TRBV28 with TRBJ2-2; 7 nucleotides align to TRBD2. From germline, CDR1 is MDHEN and CDR2 SYDVKM. The CDR3 is 14 amino acids. Losses at the gene ends were 4 bases for V and 4 bases for J; bases not matched to a gene: 3. CDR3 in DNA: TGTGCCAGCAGTTCGACTAGCCGCACCGGGGAGCTGTTTTTT. Translating gives CASSSTSRTGELFF.

For the CDR3, the DNA is TGTGCCACCAAGACAGTTGGGGAACCCAATCAGCCCCAGCATTTT. Protein sequence: CATKTVGEPNQPQHF. This sequence joins TRBV19 and TRBJ1-5; a weak D match, TRBD1 (5 bases). CDR3 length: 15 amino acids. From germline, CDR1 is LNHDA and CDR2 SQIVND (reference sequence). V shed 10 bases and J shed 3 bases, with 19 bases lying between them. The entire variable domain, with the rest obtained from reference TRBV19 and TRBJ1-5, is as follows: DGGITQSPKYLFRKEGQNVTLSCEQNLNHDAMYWYRQDPGQGLRLIYYSQIVNDFQKGDIAEGYSVSREKKESFPLTVTSAQKNPTAFYLCATKTVGEPNQPQHFGDGTRLSIL.

This CDR3 is CSSWTDQTEAFF. CDR3 nucleotide sequence: TGCAGCTCTTGGACGGACCAGACTGAAGCTTTCTTT. The rearrangement links TRBV29-1 to TRBJ1-1, with D hard to call. CDR1 is SQVTM, CDR2 ANQGSEA, per germline. Trimming cost V 8 bases and J 5 bases, with 15 bases left between them. The CDR3 is made up of 12 amino acids. Together with reference TRBV29-1 and TRBJ1-1, the CDR3 gives the full variable domain: SAVISQKPSRDICQRGTSLTIQCQVDSQVTMMFWYRQQPGQSLTLIATANQGSEATYESGFVIDKFPISRPNLTFSTLTVSNMSPEDSSIYLCSSWTDQTEAFFGQGTRLTVV.

V is TRBV5-4 and J is TRBJ1-6; D is unclear. CDR1 SGHNT and CDR2 YYREEE come from the germline V gene (reference sequence). The CDR3 length is 14 residues. Trimming cost V 0 bases and J 6 bases, with 7 bases left between them. CDR3 sequence reads: CASSLDRINSPLHF. CDR3 nucleotide sequence: TGTGCCAGCAGCTTGGACAGAATTAATTCACCCCTCCACTTT.

This clone was seen only a few times. The gene calls are TRBV10-2 and TRBJ2-1; 10 bases are a match to TRBD1. This CDR3 has 14 amino acids. V was pared by 8 bases and J by 5 bases, with 6 bases of the junction left unmatched. CDR1 and CDR2 (germline): WSHSY, SAAADI. In DNA form, the CDR3 reads TGCGCCAGCCGGGGGGGACAGGGGAACAATGAGCAGTTCTTC. Protein product: CASRGGQGNNEQFF.

The chain employs TRBV6-4 and TRBJ2-1; D unresolved. The V end was cut by 3 bases, the J end by 7 bases, with 13 bases between. Germline V lookup: CDR1 MRHNA, CDR2 SNTAGT. The CDR3 covers 14 residues. The CDR3 here is CASSEQYLGNEQFF. As DNA, the CDR3 is TGTGCCAGCAGTGAACAATATCTAGGGAATGAGCAGTTCTTC.

The genes are TRBV19 and TRBJ1-2, with 9 bases aligning to TRBD1. The CDR3 length is 14 residues. CDR1 is LNHDA, CDR2 SQIVND, per germline (reference sequence). The J segment lost 3 bases and the V segment lost 6 bases, leaving 5 bases of the junction unmatched. CDR3: CASRKQGADYGYTF. The CDR3 DNA reads as TGTGCCAGTAGGAAACAGGGGGCGGACTATGGCTACACCTTC.

The chain carries TRBV30 and TRBJ2-7, with 12 nucleotides matching TRBD2. V was clipped by 4 bases and J by 9 bases; unmatched bases: 1. The CDR3 has 11 residues. Germline assignment: CDR1 GTSNPN and CDR2 SVGIG (reference sequence). The CDR3: CAWTSGGVQYF. CDR3 sequence (DNA): TGTGCCTGGACTAGCGGGGGGGTGCAGTACTTC. Full variable domain (missing parts from reference TRBV30 and TRBJ2-7): SQTIHQWPATLVQPVGSPLSLECTVEGTSNPNLYWYRQAAGRGLQLLFYSVGIGQISSEVPQNLSASRPQDRQFILSSKKLLLSDSGFYLCAWTSGGVQYFGPGTRLTVT.

This chain uses TRBV11-2 with TRBJ2-7; perhaps D is TRBD1 or TRBD2 (5 bases each). CDR3 length equals 14 residues. The V end was cut by 4 bases, the J end by 5 bases, with 15 bases between. Germline-derived CDR1 and CDR2 are SGHAT and FQNNGV. The CDR3: CASSSGRSSDEQYF. DNA for the CDR3: TGTGCCAGCAGCTCGGGACGTAGCTCGGACGAGCAGTACTTC.

The genes are TRBV11-2 and TRBJ2-4; 7 bases map to TRBD1. Germline CDR1 is SGHAT and CDR2 is FQNNGV. V lost 0 bases, J lost 7 bases, and 6 bases stayed unmatched. The CDR3 runs to 15 residues. CDR3 bases: TGTGCCAGCAGCTTAGATGCTGTCAGGGGGAACATTCAGTACTTC. It encodes CASSLDAVRGNIQYF. Together with reference TRBV11-2 and TRBJ2-4, the CDR3 gives the full variable domain: EAGVAQSPRYKIIEKRQSVAFWCNPISGHATLYWYQQILGQGPKLLIQFQNNGVVDDSQLPKDRFSAERLKGVDSTLKIQPAKLEDSAVYLCASSLDAVRGNIQYFGAGTRLSVL.

The chain employs TRBV30 and TRBJ2-1; 12 bases are shared with TRBD2. The CDR3 runs to 16 residues. Germline V gene data show CDR1 as GTSNPN and CDR2 as SVGIG (reference sequence). The V gene end was trimmed by 0 bases and the J gene end by 4 bases; junction bases not matched to a gene: 4. The CDR3 DNA sequence: TGTGCCTGGAGTGTCTGGACTAGCGGGGTATACAATGAGCAGTTCTTC. It yields the protein CAWSVWTSGVYNEQFF.

The genes are TRBV5-6 and TRBJ1-4; D is unclear. CDR3 length equals 15 residues. CDR1 SGHDT and CDR2 YYEEEE come from the germline V gene. Trimming removed 0 bases from V and 0 bases from J, with 6 bases in between. The CDR3 bases are TGTGCCAGCAGCTTGGCGTGGGCAACTAATGAAAAACTGTTTTTT. Its protein is CASSLAWATNEKLFF.

This chain joins TRBV29-1 and TRBJ2-3; D is possibly TRBD1 or TRBD2 (5 bases each). The V and J ends lost 6 bases and 6 bases respectively, with 13 bases between them. The CDR3 spans 12 residues. Germline lookup yields CDR1 SQVTM and CDR2 ANQGSEA. This CDR3 is CSVGAGSDTQYF. The DNA of the CDR3 is TGCAGCGTCGGAGCAGGGAGCGATACGCAGTATTTT.

CDR3 DNA sequence: TGTGCCAGCAGTGGTGGGACAGGGGAACGCGAGCAGTACTTC. Translation: CASSGGTGEREQYF. This chain joins TRBV2 and TRBJ2-7, with 10 bases lining up with TRBD1. Trimming removed 4 bases from V and 6 bases from J; junction bases left unmatched: 6. The germline CDR1 and CDR2 sequences are SNHLY and FYNNEI. The CDR3 covers 14 residues.

The chain has TRBV5-1 and TRBJ1-2, with a weak D call TRBD1 (6 bases). The CDR3 is 14 amino acids. Germline V gene data show CDR1 as SGHRS and CDR2 as YFSETQ. Trimming stripped 2 bases from V and 2 bases from J, with 10 bases between. The CDR3 here is CASSFVDSNYGYTF. The CDR3 bases are TGCGCCAGCAGCTTCGTGGACAGCAACTATGGCTACACCTTC.

The genes are TRBV4-1 and TRBJ1-6; 7 nucleotides agree with TRBD1. The CDR3 covers 17 residues. J lost 0 bases, V lost 2 bases, and 4 bases had no gene match. Germline V gene lookup returns CDR1 MGHRA and CDR2 YSYEKL. The CDR3 reads CASSQRQGSSYNSPLHF. DNA of the CDR3: TGCGCCAGCAGCCAACGACAGGGCAGCTCCTATAATTCACCCCTCCACTTT.

V is TRBV4-2 and J is TRBJ2-5, with no clear D. The end of the DNA fits TRBJ2-7 better, so the J call may be wrong. This CDR3 contains 13 residues. Germline-derived CDR1 and CDR2 are LGHNA and YNFKEQ. The CDR3 loop is CASSPSQAYEQYF. CDR3 bases: TGTGCCAGCAGCCCGTCGCAGGCCTACGAGCAGTACTTC.

The V and J genes are TRBV7-2 and TRBJ1-2, with 8 bases that match TRBD1. The CDR3 consists of 15 residues. The germline V gene encodes CDR1 SGHTA and CDR2 FQGNSA. V trimming: 2 bases; J trimming: 1 base; junction bases outside the gene matches: 3. The CDR3 region is CASSLMGQVNYGYTF. The CDR3 DNA sequence: TGTGCCAGCAGCTTAATGGGACAGGTTAACTATGGCTACACCTTC.

The chain combines TRBV28 with TRBJ1-2; the D gene is possibly TRBD1 (6 bases). Germline V CDR1 and CDR2: MDHEN, SYDVKM. There are 16 residues in the CDR3. Trimming pared 8 bases from V and 5 bases from J, leaving 24 bases between. DNA for the CDR3: TGTGCCAGCGATATAAGTAGGGGGAGAAACGTATATGGCTACACCTTC. Translating it yields CASDISRGRNVYGYTF.

This sequence joins TRBV19 and TRBJ2-7; a possible D gene is TRBD2 (6 bases). Germline CDR1 LNHDA, CDR2 SQIVND (reference sequence). Trimming left V 3 bases short and J 2 bases short, with 11 bases between. CDR3 size: 14 residues. CDR3 DNA sequence: TGTGCCAGTAGTATGCGGAGGGCCGCCTACGAGCAGTACTTC. It translates to CASSMRRAAYEQYF.

In its sample, this clone was seen once. The chain carries TRBV9 and TRBJ2-1; D is uncertain. The germline gives CDR1 SGDLS, CDR2 YYNGEE. Between the trimmed V and J ends, which lost 4 bases and 9 bases, there was a span of 23 bases. This CDR3 has 16 residues. Here the CDR3 reads CASSPLKATLAVEQFF. CDR3 DNA sequence: TGTGCCAGCAGCCCGCTAAAGGCCACTCTGGCAGTTGAGCAGTTCTTC.

The chain is built from TRBV5-5 and TRBJ1-2, with D perhaps TRBD1 (5 bases). This CDR3 contains 11 residues. Trimming took off 5 bases at V and 5 bases at J, with 7 bases between the two ends. The germline CDR1 and CDR2 sequences are SGHKS and YYEKEE (reference sequence). The CDR3 DNA is TGTGCCAGCAGGCAGGGTTATGGCTACACCTTC. Translating gives CASRQGYGYTF.

The V and J genes are TRBV27 and TRBJ2-1; possibly TRBD2 for D (6 bases). Trimming pared 5 bases from V and 0 bases from J, leaving 17 bases between. This CDR3 region has 17 residues. Germline CDR1 reads MNHEY; CDR2 reads SMNVEV (reference sequence). The CDR3 DNA reads as TGTGCCAGCAGTCCGACGGGACTCCAAATCTCCTACAATGAGCAGTTCTTC. It yields the protein CASSPTGLQISYNEQFF.

This clone was counted once. The V gene is TRBV11-2, the J gene TRBJ2-3; 15 nucleotides match TRBD2. Germline CDR1 is SGHAT and CDR2 is FQNNGV. The CDR3 is 16 residues long. V lost 5 bases to trimming and J lost 6 bases; unmatched junction nucleotides: 6. The CDR3 region has the DNA TGTGCCAGCAGCGTGGGACTAGCGGGAGGTGGGGATACGCAGTATTTT. Its protein is CASSVGLAGGGDTQYF.

In this sample, this clone turned up once. The chain is built from TRBV7-9 and TRBJ2-7; the D is unclear. This CDR3 has 13 amino acids. The V end was cut by 4 bases, the J end by 6 bases, with 13 bases between. Germline CDR1 and CDR2: SEHNR and FQNEAQ (reference sequence). Here the CDR3 reads CASSWDTQAEQYF. CDR3 nucleotides: TGTGCCAGCAGCTGGGATACCCAGGCCGAGCAGTACTTC.

This sequence joins TRBV6-5 and TRBJ1-1; 7 bases align to TRBD1. The CDR3 spans 14 residues. With 5 bases clipped from V and 3 bases from J, the junction kept 6 bases outside the gene matches. Per the germline V gene, CDR1 is MNHEY and CDR2 is SVGAGI. The CDR3 here is CASSGGGGYTEAFF. The CDR3 DNA reads TGTGCCAGCAGTGGAGGGGGCGGTTACACTGAAGCTTTCTTT.

The chain is built from TRBV19 and TRBJ1-5, with 10 nucleotides matching TRBD1. CDR1 and CDR2 (germline): LNHDA, SQIVND (reference sequence). This CDR3 comprises 16 residues. V was pared by 5 bases and J by 6 bases, with 10 bases of the junction left unmatched. Here the CDR3 reads CASSLSTGQGFQPQHF. In DNA form, the CDR3 reads TGTGCCAGTAGTCTTTCGACGGGACAGGGGTTTCAGCCCCAGCATTTT. Full variable domain (missing parts from reference TRBV19 and TRBJ1-5): DGGITQSPKYLFRKEGQNVTLSCEQNLNHDAMYWYRQDPGQGLRLIYYSQIVNDFQKGDIAEGYSVSREKKESFPLTVTSAQKNPTAFYLCASSLSTGQGFQPQHFGDGTRLSIL.